A selection of T cell receptor beta chains follows, all from one sample in a study of beta chain features in type 1 diabetes. Sequencing used immunoSEQ multiplex PCR; TCRdb keeps in-frame clones, though not all of them. This sample has more than 550,000 clones; about 14% occur once, and the top ten carry 0.04%. The sample taken for sequencing was naive CD4+ T cells from blood. These receptors were collected from a man aged 18 to 30 with type 1 diabetes. The CDR3 runs from the conserved cysteine through the conserved F or W. D genes are given only for firm matches. Clone sizes are given selectively: once, few, many, or a class where the clone is expanded.

D: -
V: TRBV30
size: few
J: TRBJ2-7
CDR3: CAWESQQALYEQYF
DNA: TGTGCCTGGGAGAGTCAGCAGGCCCTCTACGAGCAGTACTTC

D: -
V: TRBV28
size: -
J: TRBJ2-7
CDR3: CASMGYSYEQYF
DNA: TGTGCCAGCATGGGGTACTCCTACGAGCAGTACTTC

D: -
V: TRBV11-3
size: few
J: TRBJ2-1
CDR3: CASSLADSSYNEQFF
DNA: TGTGCCAGCAGCTTGGCGGACAGCTCCTACAATGAGCAGTTCTTC

D: -
V: TRBV10-3
size: -
J: TRBJ1-1
CDR3: CAISEVIAGNTEAFF
DNA: TGTGCCATCAGTGAGGTAATTGCGGGGAACACTGAAGCTTTCTTT

D: -
V: TRBV9
size: few
J: TRBJ2-5
CDR3: CASSVGVDGETQYF
DNA: TGTGCCAGCAGCGTAGGGGTTGACGGGGAGACCCAGTACTTC

D: -
V: TRBV29-1
size: few
J: TRBJ1-5
CDR3: CSVGGGNQPQHF
DNA: TGCAGCGTTGGAGGGGGGAATCAGCCCCAGCATTTT

D: -
V: TRBV7-6
size: -
J: TRBJ2-4
CDR3: CASSLKVGIENIQYF
DNA: TGTGCCAGCAGCTTAAAGGTGGGAATTGAAAACATTCAGTACTTC

D: -
V: TRBV6-5
size: few
J: TRBJ2-3
CDR3: CRFPLGVRTDTQYF
DNA: TGTCGTTTTCCTCTGGGAGTACGGACAGATACGCAGTATTTT

D: TRBD2
V: TRBV7-2
size: few
J: TRBJ2-7
CDR3: CASRATSGREYEQYF
DNA: TGTGCCAGCAGGGCAACTAGCGGGAGGGAATACGAGCAGTACTTC

D: -
V: TRBV10-3
size: -
J: TRBJ2-3
CDR3: CATGRDSTDTQYF
DNA: TGTGCCACCGGGCGTGATAGCACAGATACGCAGTATTTT

D: -
V: TRBV29-1
size: -
J: TRBJ1-2
CDR3: CSVEEGRSYTF
DNA: TGCAGCGTTGAAGAGGGTCGGAGCTACACCTTC

D: TRBD1
V: TRBV6-1
size: -
J: TRBJ1-2
CDR3: CASSETIGGTGNYGYTF
DNA: TGTGCCAGCAGTGAAACTATAGGAGGGACAGGGAACTATGGCTACACCTTC

D: -
V: TRBV7-9
size: -
J: TRBJ1-5
CDR3: CASSLGPRGEPQHF
DNA: TGTGCCAGCAGCTTAGGACCCCGGGGGGAGCCCCAGCATTTT

D: -
V: TRBV30
size: -
J: TRBJ1-3
CDR3: CAWTSAAGNTIYF
DNA: TGTGCCTGGACAAGCGCGGCTGGAAACACCATATATTTT

D: -
V: TRBV29-1
size: few
J: TRBJ2-3
CDR3: CSVVGVADTQYF
DNA: TGCAGCGTTGTTGGTGTCGCAGATACGCAGTATTTT

D: TRBD2
V: TRBV4-2
size: -
J: TRBJ2-4
CDR3: CASSPLGSSGPKNIQYF
DNA: TGTGCCAGCAGCCCCCTGGGGTCTAGCGGCCCCAAAAACATTCAGTACTTC

D: -
V: TRBV5-1
size: few
J: TRBJ2-3
CDR3: CASSLLISTDTQYF
DNA: TGCGCCAGCAGCTTACTCATATCCACGGATACGCAGTATTTT

D: TRBD1
V: TRBV7-3
size: few
J: TRBJ2-3
CDR3: CASSLLSGGSTDTQYF
DNA: TGTGCCAGCAGCCTCCTCTCAGGGGGAAGCACAGATACGCAGTATTTT

D: TRBD2
V: TRBV30
size: -
J: TRBJ2-1
CDR3: CAWSKGLAGDNEQFF
DNA: TGTGCCTGGAGTAAGGGACTAGCGGGGGACAATGAGCAGTTCTTC

D: TRBD2
V: TRBV7-2
size: -
J: TRBJ2-7
CDR3: CASSLAGLAPSEQYF
DNA: TGTGCCAGCAGCTTAGCGGGACTAGCGCCCTCCGAGCAGTACTTC

D: -
V: TRBV7-2
size: few
J: TRBJ2-1
CDR3: CASRAAVGGYNEQFF
DNA: TGTGCCAGCAGGGCAGCTGTCGGAGGCTACAATGAGCAGTTCTTC

D: -
V: TRBV9
size: few
J: TRBJ1-5
CDR3: CASSASSDSNQPQHF
DNA: TGTGCCAGCAGCGCTAGCAGTGATAGCAATCAGCCCCAGCATTTT

D: TRBD2
V: TRBV28
size: -
J: TRBJ2-1
CDR3: CASMRGRDNEQFF
DNA: TGTGCCAGCATGCGGGGGAGAGATAATGAGCAGTTCTTC

D: -
V: TRBV5-4
size: few
J: TRBJ2-3
CDR3: CASSLKLGGVDTQYF
DNA: TGTGCCAGCAGCTTGAAACTAGGAGGGGTGGATACGCAGTATTTT

D: -
V: TRBV5-4
size: -
J: TRBJ1-2
CDR3: CASSLFPGQGFGYTF
DNA: TGTGCCAGCAGCTTATTTCCCGGGCAGGGCTTTGGCTACACCTTC

D: -
V: TRBV7-2
size: few
J: TRBJ2-3
CDR3: CASSLEVAGDTQYF
DNA: TGTGCCAGCAGCTTAGAGGTCGCAGGGGATACGCAGTATTTT

D: -
V: TRBV29-1
size: few
J: TRBJ1-5
CDR3: CSVEDGTQFSQHF
DNA: TGCAGCGTTGAAGATGGGACACAATTTTCCCAGCATTTT

D: -
V: TRBV2
size: -
J: TRBJ1-2
CDR3: CASSERSANYGYTF
DNA: TGTGCCAGCAGTGAAAGGTCGGCTAACTATGGCTACACCTTC

D: -
V: TRBV6-6
size: few
J: TRBJ2-4
CDR3: CASSYPDPDGGIQYF
DNA: TGTGCCAGCAGTTACCCTGACCCGGACGGAGGCATTCAGTACTTC

D: -
V: TRBV5-1
size: -
J: TRBJ2-5
CDR3: CASSSQDLAGETQYF
DNA: TGCGCCAGCAGCTCCCAGGACCTGGCGGGAGAGACCCAGTACTTC

D: -
V: TRBV7-2
size: few
J: TRBJ1-2
CDR3: CASRRTGNYGYTF
DNA: TGTGCCAGCAGGCGAACAGGGAACTATGGCTACACCTTC

D: -
V: TRBV7-2
size: -
J: TRBJ2-7
CDR3: CASSLVGTFEQYF
DNA: TGTGCCAGCAGCTTAGTAGGGACTTTCGAGCAGTACTTC

D: -
V: TRBV7-9
size: -
J: TRBJ1-4
CDR3: CASSSPLGAEKLFF
DNA: TGTGCCAGCAGCTCCCCTTTGGGCGCTGAAAAACTGTTTTTT

D: TRBD2
V: TRBV4-3
size: few
J: TRBJ2-2
CDR3: CASSPTSAGTGELFF
DNA: TGCGCCAGCAGCCCCACTAGCGCGGGCACCGGGGAGCTGTTTTTT

D: -
V: TRBV30
size: -
J: TRBJ1-6
CDR3: CAWSGGVGSPLHF
DNA: TGTGCCTGGAGCGGAGGGGTCGGTTCACCCCTCCACTTT

D: -
V: TRBV9
size: -
J: TRBJ2-3
CDR3: CASTLGGGYSTDTQYF
DNA: TGTGCCAGCACCCTCGGGGGCGGATATAGCACAGATACGCAGTATTTT

D: -
V: TRBV30
size: few
J: TRBJ2-7
CDR3: CAWSRKGESYEQYF
DNA: TGTGCCTGGAGTCGGAAAGGGGAGTCCTACGAGCAGTACTTC

D: -
V: TRBV5-1
size: -
J: TRBJ2-5
CDR3: CASSSRPGKETQYF
DNA: TGCGCCAGCAGCTCACGTCCCGGGAAAGAGACCCAGTACTTC

D: -
V: TRBV20-1
size: -
J: TRBJ1-2
CDR3: CSGEGNYGYTF
DNA: TGCAGTGGGGAGGGAAACTATGGCTACACCTTC

D: -
V: TRBV14
size: few
J: TRBJ1-1
CDR3: CASSQERLGAFF
DNA: TGTGCCAGCAGCCAAGAGAGGCTGGGAGCTTTCTTT

D: -
V: TRBV2
size: -
J: TRBJ2-5
CDR3: CASQSVETQYF
DNA: TGTGCCAGCCAGTCGGTGGAGACCCAGTACTTC

D: TRBD1
V: TRBV2
size: -
J: TRBJ2-7
CDR3: CASSEQGVGYEQYF
DNA: TGTGCCAGCAGTGAGCAGGGGGTAGGCTACGAGCAGTACTTC

D: -
V: TRBV7-2
size: few
J: TRBJ2-2
CDR3: CASSLDQSRNTGELFF
DNA: TGTGCCAGCAGCTTAGACCAGAGCAGGAACACCGGGGAGCTGTTTTTT

D: TRBD2
V: TRBV7-2
size: -
J: TRBJ2-7
CDR3: CASSLALAAAYEQYF
DNA: TGTGCCAGCAGCTTAGCCCTAGCGGCGGCCTACGAGCAGTACTTC

D: -
V: TRBV4-3
size: -
J: TRBJ1-6
CDR3: CASSQLKSSYNSPLHF
DNA: TGCGCCAGCAGCCAACTGAAAAGCTCCTATAATTCACCCCTCCACTTT

D: -
V: TRBV7-9
size: few
J: TRBJ2-7
CDR3: CASSLGLTGDGQYF
DNA: TGTGCCAGCAGCTTAGGGTTAACAGGCGATGGGCAGTACTTC

D: -
V: TRBV5-1
size: -
J: TRBJ2-5
CDR3: CASSPDSQETQYF
DNA: TGCGCCAGCAGCCCGGACAGCCAAGAGACCCAGTACTTC

D: -
V: TRBV9
size: -
J: TRBJ1-2
CDR3: CASSVRDSYTF
DNA: TGTGCCAGCAGCGTACGAGATAGCTACACCTTC

D: -
V: TRBV18
size: -
J: TRBJ2-7
CDR3: CASSRGAREQYF
DNA: TGTGCCAGCTCACGGGGGGCGCGCGAGCAGTACTTC

D: -
V: TRBV7-9
size: few
J: TRBJ2-3
CDR3: CASSRRGVTDTQYF
DNA: TGTGCCAGCAGCCGCCGAGGGGTCACAGATACGCAGTATTTT

D: -
V: TRBV7-8
size: -
J: TRBJ2-7
CDR3: CASSVSRAAYARQYF
DNA: TGTGCCAGCAGCGTCTCCCGCGCCGCCTATGCCAGGCAGTACTTC

D: -
V: TRBV30
size: few
J: TRBJ1-1
CDR3: CAWTVSINTEAFF
DNA: TGTGCCTGGACGGTCAGCATTAACACTGAAGCTTTCTTT

D: -
V: TRBV9
size: few
J: TRBJ2-7
CDR3: CASSSLGGIGEQYF
DNA: TGTGCCAGCAGCTCGCTGGGGGGTATCGGCGAGCAGTACTTC

D: -
V: TRBV28
size: few
J: TRBJ2-7
CDR3: CASSLQAITHEQYF
DNA: TGTGCCAGCAGTTTACAGGCAATTACCCACGAGCAGTACTTC